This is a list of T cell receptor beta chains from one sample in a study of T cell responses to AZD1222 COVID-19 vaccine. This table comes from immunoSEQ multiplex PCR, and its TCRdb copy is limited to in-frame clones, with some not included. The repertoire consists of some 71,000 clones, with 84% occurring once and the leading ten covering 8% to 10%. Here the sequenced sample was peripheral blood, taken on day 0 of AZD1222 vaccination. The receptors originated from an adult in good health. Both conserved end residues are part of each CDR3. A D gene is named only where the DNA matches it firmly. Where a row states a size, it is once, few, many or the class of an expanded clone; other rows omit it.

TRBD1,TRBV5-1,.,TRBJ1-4,CASSPPGTGGEKLFF,TGCGCCAGCTCCCCCCCCGGGACAGGGGGTGAAAAACTGTTTTTT
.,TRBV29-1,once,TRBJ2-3,CSVEDSGSPSAWGSDTQYF,TGCAGCGTTGAAGATAGTGGGTCTCCCTCGGCCTGGGGGTCAGATACGCAGTATTTT
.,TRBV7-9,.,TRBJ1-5,CASSLGGQPQHF,TGTGCCAGCAGCTTAGGTGGTCAGCCCCAGCATTTT
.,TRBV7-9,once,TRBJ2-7,CASSFLGQPSEQYF,TGTGCCAGCAGCTTCTTGGGTCAACCCAGCGAGCAGTACTTC
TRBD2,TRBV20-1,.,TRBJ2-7,CSASGTSNPSYEQYF,TGCAGTGCTAGTGGGACTAGTAATCCTTCCTACGAGCAGTACTTC
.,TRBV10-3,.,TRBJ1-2,CAISATGYYGYTF,TGTGCCATCAGTGCTACAGGGTACTATGGCTACACCTTC
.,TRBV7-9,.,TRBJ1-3,CASSPSGRDSGNTIYF,TGTGCCAGCAGCCCTAGCGGGAGAGACTCTGGAAACACCATATATTTT
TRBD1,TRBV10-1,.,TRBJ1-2,CAGPPRGPLIDTF,TGCGCCGGACCGCCCAGGGGGCCTTTAATCGACACCTTC
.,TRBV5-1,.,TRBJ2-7,CASSLVAGAAGGYEQYF,TGCGCCAGCAGCTTGGTAGCAGGGGCCGCCGGAGGATACGAGCAGTACTTC
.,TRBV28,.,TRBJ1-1,CASSLSGRTGSAFF,TGTGCCAGCAGTCTCTCGGGACGTACGGGATCGGCTTTCTTT
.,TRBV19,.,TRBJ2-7,CASSSRWNEQYF,TGTGCCAGTAGTTCCCGGTGGAACGAGCAGTACTTC
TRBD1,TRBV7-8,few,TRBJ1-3,CASRTGGYGNTIYF,TGTGCCAGTAGGACAGGGGGCTATGGAAACACCATATATTTT